The 21 T cell receptor beta chains reported below all come from one sample, sequenced in a study of spatial heterogeneity in lung cancer. Time point: sample taken at primary tumor resection. The input material, whole RNA from tumor, nontumor lung or frozen PBMC, was sequenced unsorted. TCRdb used MiXCR to reprocess the 5' RACE reads, holding one entry per CDR3 protein. Among tens of thousands of distinct CDR3 sequences listed, approximately 8.1% were seen once. This specimen was PBMCs, taken at surgery. The receptors originated from a female donor with early-stage non-small cell lung cancer.

This clonotype was picked up a small number of times. The chain links TRBV6-5 to TRBJ1-6, with TRBD1 matching 8 bases. Germline V gene sequence: CDR1 MNHEY, CDR2 SVGAGI. The CDR3 runs to 16 residues. The ends lost 6 bases at V and 9 bases at J; junction bases unmatched: 13. Here the CDR3 reads CASRTGQGYLGSPLHF. The CDR3 nucleotides are TGTGCCAGCAGAACCGGACAGGGTTATTTAGGTTCACCCCTCCACTTT.

This clonotype was counted between two and nine times. This chain joins TRBV5-4 and TRBJ2-1; possible D gene TRBD2, 5 bases. Trimming took 0 bases from V and 0 from J, leaving 10 bases between them. There are 16 residues in the CDR3. The germline gives CDR1 SGHNT, CDR2 YYREEE (reference sequence). In DNA form, the CDR3 reads TGTGCCAGCAGCTTGGTGCGAGGGAGCTCCTACAATGAGCAGTTCTTC. Its protein product is CASSLVRGSSYNEQFF.

The chain employs TRBV6-2 or TRBV6-3 and TRBJ2-7; 7 bases match TRBD1. This CDR3 comprises 14 residues. CDR1 MNHEY and CDR2 SVGEGT come from the germline V gene. V lost 5 bases, J lost 2 bases, and 6 bases stayed unmatched. CDR3 bases: TGTGCCAGCAGTCCGACAGGGCCCACCTACGAGCAGTACGTC. Its protein is CASSPTGPTYEQYV.

The table lists this clonotype with many counts. The CDR3 loop reads CASSKTSGRARNTQYF. CDR3 DNA: TGTGCCAGCAGTAAAACTAGCGGGAGGGCCAGAAATACGCAGTATTTT. The V gene is TRBV6-5, the J gene TRBJ2-3; 13 bases fit TRBD2. Germline CDR1 reads MNHEY; CDR2 reads SVGAGI. The V and J ends lost 5 bases and 7 bases, in that order; junction bases with no gene match: 9. The CDR3 has 16 amino acids.

This clonotype was detected ten times or more. The rearrangement joins TRBV28 to TRBJ2-3, with TRBD2 as a possible D gene (6 bases). The CDR3 length is 17 residues. The germline V gene encodes CDR1 MDHEN and CDR2 SYDVKM. The ends were cut back, 3 bases at V and 0 bases at J, with 16 bases in the middle. In nucleotides, the CDR3 is TGTGCCAGCAGTTTTCTGGACGGGAGTTACAGCACAGATACGCAGTATTTT. Protein sequence: CASSFLDGSYSTDTQYF.

This clonotype came up many times. The V gene is TRBV29-1, the J gene TRBJ2-1; TRBD1 is a possible D gene (6 bases). This CDR3 contains 12 residues. Per germline, CDR1 SQVTM and CDR2 ANQGSEA. The V and J ends lost 7 bases and 4 bases respectively, with 11 bases between them. The CDR3 DNA reads as TGCAGCGCCCCGGACAGATACAATGAGCAGTTCTTC. Translated: CSAPDRYNEQFF.

This clonotype was seen at least ten times. The V gene is TRBV4-1, the J gene TRBJ2-7; D tentatively fits TRBD1 or TRBD2 (5 bases each). The germline gives CDR1 MGHRA, CDR2 YSYEKL. The CDR3 sequence is 14 residues long. V was shortened by 1 base and J by 9 bases, with 16 bases between the two germline ends. CDR3 in DNA: TGCGCCAGCAGCCAAGTTCAGGGCTTGGGGGTGCAGTACGTC. It is translated as CASSQVQGLGVQYV.

This clonotype was recorded at least ten times. The chain combines TRBV11-2 with TRBJ2-1; 9 bases map to TRBD2. Germline CDR1 is SGHAT and CDR2 is FQNNGV. J gave up 7 bases and V 1 base, and 5 bases lay outside the gene matches. CDR3 size: 15 residues. The DNA for the CDR3 is TGTGCCAGCAGCTTAGGTAGCGGGAGACAAAATGAGCAGTTCTTC. It codes for CASSLGSGRQNEQFF. Looking up the rest from reference TRBV11-2 and TRBJ2-1 gives the full variable domain: EAGVAQSPRYKIIEKRQSVAFWCNPISGHATLYWYQQILGQGPKLLIQFQNNGVVDDSQLPKDRFSAERLKGVDSTLKIQPAKLEDSAVYLCASSLGSGRQNEQFFGPGTRLTVL.

This clonotype has more than one count but fewer than ten. The J gene is TRBJ2-2, the V gene TRBV20-1; 8 bases match TRBD1. The CDR3 is made up of 13 amino acids. The V segment lost 5 bases and the J segment 9 bases; nucleotides outside the gene matches: 8. Germline assignment: CDR1 DFQATT and CDR2 SNEGSKA (reference sequence). The CDR3 region has the DNA TGCAGTGCTGGAACAGGGGGGACGAGGGAGCTGTTTTTT. Its protein product is CSAGTGGTRELFF.

This clonotype was recorded many times. The genes are TRBV28 and TRBJ2-3; TRBD2 agrees at 11 bases. Trimming cost V 5 bases and J 2 bases; bases outside gene matches: 6. The CDR3 has 16 residues. Germline-derived CDR1 and CDR2 are MDHEN and SYDVKM. The CDR3 bases are TGTGCCAGCAGTGGCACTAGCGGGAGAGTCACAGATACGCAGTATTTT. Protein: CASSGTSGRVTDTQYF.

This clonotype has at least ten counts. The rearrangement links TRBV18 to TRBJ2-3; 7 bases fit TRBD1. This CDR3 has 14 amino acids. Trimming took 0 bases from V and 5 from J; bases not matched to a gene: 2. The germline V gene encodes CDR1 KGHSH and CDR2 LQKENI. As DNA, the CDR3 is TGTGCCAGCTCACCACCTTGGACAGGAGATACGCAGTATTTT. It encodes CASSPPWTGDTQYF.

This clonotype was counted between two and nine times. The chain is built from TRBV6-6 and TRBJ2-2; weak D call: TRBD1 (8 bases). CDR1 and CDR2 from the germline V gene are MNHNY and SVGAGI (reference sequence). The CDR3 runs 21 residues. V was shortened by 2 bases and J by 1 base, with 26 bases between the two germline ends. This chain's CDR3 is CASSYGRTGRTSMGNTGELFF. The CDR3 coding sequence is TGTGCCAGCAGTTACGGCAGGACAGGGCGGACTAGTATGGGGAACACCGGGGAGCTGTTTTTT.

Many counts were recorded for this clonotype. The J gene is TRBJ2-1, the V gene TRBV20-1; D not resolved. The length of the CDR3 is 12 residues. Trimming removed 7 bases from V and 1 base from J, with 8 bases in between. CDR1 and CDR2 from the germline V gene are DFQATT and SNEGSKA (reference sequence). This CDR3 is CSGASSYNEQFF. The DNA of the CDR3 is TGCAGTGGGGCCAGTTCCTACAATGAGCAGTTCTTC.

This clonotype was found a few times. J is TRBJ2-1 and V is TRBV9; the D gene is possibly TRBD2 (6 bases). The length of the CDR3 is 13 residues. CDR1 is SGDLS and CDR2 is YYNGEE in the germline V gene. V shed 4 bases and J shed 7 bases, with 12 bases lying between them. CDR3 sequence reads: CASSSSEGNEQFF. In DNA, the CDR3 is TGTGCCAGCAGCTCTTCGGAGGGGAATGAGCAGTTCTTC.

This clonotype was seen at least ten times. This chain joins TRBV7-2 and TRBJ2-5; 13 bases fit TRBD2. This CDR3 region has 16 residues. Germline assignment: CDR1 SGHTA and CDR2 FQGNSA. The V gene end was trimmed by 2 bases and the J gene end by 7 bases; junction bases not matched to a gene: 7. For the CDR3, the DNA is TGTGCCAGCAGCTTACCCGGGACTAGCGGGGCGAGGACCCAGTACTTC. This codes for CASSLPGTSGARTQYF.

This clonotype was seen many times. The chain is built from TRBV25-1 and TRBJ2-1; D unresolved. V lost 9 bases and J lost 4, with 13 bases in between. The CDR3 totals 13 residues. Germline-derived CDR1 and CDR2 are MGHDK and SYGVNS. The DNA of the CDR3 is TGTGCCAGACACATGACATTTTACAATGAGCAGTTCTTC. This encodes CARHMTFYNEQFF.

V is TRBV30 and J is TRBJ2-2; D is ambiguous. This CDR3 comprises 13 residues. Looked up from germline, CDR1 is GTSNPN and CDR2 is SVGIG (reference sequence). Deletions cut 3 bases from V and 6 bases from J, with 11 bases between. The CDR3 sequence: CAWSYELAGELFF. In DNA form, the CDR3 reads TGTGCCTGGAGCTACGAACTCGCCGGGGAGCTGTTTTTT.

This clonotype was recorded once. The J gene is TRBJ1-1, the V gene TRBV10-3, with no clear D. Germline V gene data show CDR1 as ENHRY and CDR2 as SYGVKD. Deletions cut 3 bases from V and 0 bases from J, with 8 bases between. This CDR3 spans 14 amino acids. The CDR3 here is CAISDQAMNTEAFF. The CDR3 nucleotides read TGTGCCATCAGTGATCAGGCCATGAACACTGAAGCTTTCTTT.

Many counts were recorded for this clonotype. The gene calls are TRBV3-1 and TRBJ1-2; D call uncertain. CDR3 length equals 16 residues. Germline CDR1 and CDR2: LGHDT and YNNKEL (reference sequence). Trimming removed 4 bases from V and 4 bases from J, with 19 bases in between. CDR3 nucleotide sequence: TGTGCCAGCAGCCGAGACGGAACGGCCGGATTCTATGGCTACACCTTC. Translating it yields CASSRDGTAGFYGYTF.

This clonotype was counted many times. This chain joins TRBV7-2 and TRBJ1-2; 7 nucleotides align to TRBD1. Germline V gives CDR1 SGHTA, CDR2 FQGNSA. Trimming took 5 bases from V and 7 from J; bases not matched to a gene: 7. The CDR3 runs to 13 residues. This CDR3 reads CASSHDRVGGYTF. The CDR3 DNA is TGTGCCAGCAGCCATGACAGGGTTGGTGGCTACACCTTC. Based on the CDR3 plus reference TRBV7-2 and TRBJ1-2, the full variable domain is GAGVSQSPSNKVTEKGKDVELRCDPISGHTALYWYRQSLGQGLEFLIYFQGNSAPDKSGLPSDRFSAERTGGSVSTLTIQRTQQEDSAVYLCASSHDRVGGYTFGSGTRLTVV.

This clonotype was observed many times. The J gene is TRBJ1-5, the V gene TRBV28; unclear D gene. With 7 bases removed from V and 3 bases from J, the gap between germline ends came to 22 bases. Germline V gene lookup returns CDR1 MDHEN and CDR2 SYDVKM. CDR3 length equals 17 residues. CDR3 amino acids: CASTSRGSGRLNQPQHF. The DNA for the CDR3 is TGTGCCAGCACCTCACGGGGAAGCGGGCGACTCAATCAGCCCCAGCATTTT.